A selection of T cell receptor beta chains follows, all from one sample in a study of shared clonotypes between healthy human individuals. Sequenced by immunoSEQ multiplex PCR; TCRdb stores in-frame clones only, minus some. The top ten hold 0.067% of the sample, which has about 180,000 clones, 85% to 95% seen once. The sequenced sample consisted of naive CD4+ T cells sorted from blood. Receptor source: a woman aged 25 to 39 in good health. Both conserved end residues are part of each CDR3. Each record gives: J gene, V gene, D gene, clone size, CDR3 protein, CDR3 DNA. The D gene is left open where the match is weak. Rows give clone size only sometimes, using once, few, many, or a class for an expanded clone.

TRBJ1-6,TRBV6-1,NA,NA,CASSDRSHQSSYNSPLHF,TGTGCCAGCAGTGACAGGTCCCATCAAAGCTCCTATAATTCACCCCTCCACTTT
TRBJ1-5,TRBV11-2,NA,few,CASSLEGQPQHF,TGTGCCAGCAGCTTAGAAGGCCAGCCCCAGCATTTT
TRBJ2-5,TRBV10-3,NA,NA,CAISEGLIETQYF,TGTGCCATCAGTGAAGGACTGATAGAGACCCAGTACTTC
TRBJ2-5,TRBV7-9,TRBD1,NA,CASSLGGTGEQYF,TGTGCCAGCAGCTTAGGGGGAACAGGGGAGCAGTACTTC
TRBJ2-7,TRBV28,NA,NA,CASSLIEYEQYF,TGTGCCAGCAGTTTGATCGAATACGAGCAGTACTTC
TRBJ1-2,TRBV18,TRBD1,NA,CASSPLRDQQGARYGYTF,TGTGCCAGCTCACCACTCCGGGATCAACAGGGGGCGCGCTATGGCTACACCTTC
TRBJ2-7,TRBV27,NA,NA,CASSLTHSYEQYF,TGTGCCAGCAGTTTGACACATTCCTACGAGCAGTACTTC
TRBJ2-4,TRBV18,TRBD2,NA,CASSPPGLAGGSVKNIQYF,TGTGCCAGCTCACCACCGGGACTAGCGGGAGGGTCGGTCAAAAACATTCAGTACTTC
TRBJ2-7,TRBV28,NA,NA,CASKPGESYEQYF,TGTGCCAGCAAACCGGGAGAGTCCTACGAGCAGTACTTC
TRBJ2-7,TRBV27,NA,once,CASSLQGRATYEQYF,TGTGCCAGCAGTTTACAGGGTCGGGCTACCTACGAGCAGTACTTC
TRBJ2-4,TRBV7-9,NA,NA,CASSLVTGTGIQYF,TGTGCCAGCAGCTTAGTCACAGGGACTGGGATTCAGTACTTC
TRBJ2-7,TRBV11-2,TRBD2,NA,CASSAGISGSYYEQYF,TGTGCCAGCAGCGCCGGGATTAGCGGGAGTTACTACGAGCAGTACTTC
TRBJ2-4,TRBV4-1,NA,NA,CASSHSDILLAKNIQYF,TGCGCCAGCAGCCATTCCGACATCCTACTAGCCAAAAACATTCAGTACTTC
TRBJ2-7,TRBV6-5,NA,NA,CASSSGYPGAYEQYF,TGTGCCAGCAGTTCCGGGTATCCTGGGGCCTACGAGCAGTACTTC
TRBJ2-1,TRBV19,NA,NA,CASSIPFVHEQFF,TGTGCCAGTAGTATTCCCTTCGTCCATGAGCAGTTCTTC
TRBJ2-7,TRBV28,TRBD2,NA,CASRAKTSNEQYF,TGTGCCAGCAGAGCGAAGACTAGCAACGAGCAGTACTTC
TRBJ2-6,TRBV7-9,TRBD1,once,CASSRDSPTRTF,TGTGCCAGCAGCCGGGACAGCCCAACGAGGACTTTC
TRBJ2-7,TRBV11-2,NA,once,CASSLVWGSTYEQYF,TGTGCCAGCTCCTTAGTCTGGGGCAGCACCTACGAGCAGTACTTC
TRBJ2-1,TRBV11-3,TRBD1,once,CASSPGQGSEQFF,TGTGCCAGCAGCCCGGGACAGGGGAGTGAGCAGTTCTTC
TRBJ2-3,TRBV14,NA,NA,CASSFGETQYF,TGTGCCAGCAGCTTCGGGGAGACGCAGTATTTT
TRBJ2-5,TRBV6-5,NA,NA,CASRPRRAGETQYF,TGTGCCAGCAGACCCCGGAGGGCAGGGGAGACCCAGTACTTC
TRBJ2-7,TRBV6-1,NA,NA,CASSVDGRGAYEQYF,TGTGCCAGCAGTGTCGACGGGCGGGGAGCCTACGAGCAGTACTTC
TRBJ1-3,TRBV2,NA,NA,CASSWGSPGNTIYF,TGTGCCAGCAGTTGGGGGAGTCCTGGAAACACCATATATTTT
TRBJ2-2,TRBV28,NA,NA,CASSLPATNTGELFF,TGTGCCAGCAGTTTACCGGCAACGAACACCGGGGAGCTGTTTTTT
TRBJ2-7,TRBV19,NA,NA,CASSISVAGLLHEQYF,TGTGCCAGTAGTATTAGCGTCGCGGGACTTCTCCACGAGCAGTACTTC
TRBJ1-2,TRBV29-1,NA,NA,CSVELMRGRSGYTF,TGCAGCGTTGAATTGATGCGGGGGCGTTCGGGCTACACCTTC
TRBJ2-7,TRBV5-1,TRBD1,NA,CASSLALTGESYEQYF,TGCGCCAGCAGCTTGGCTTTAACAGGGGAGTCCTACGAGCAGTACTTC
TRBJ2-5,TRBV5-1,NA,once,CASSLASTQETQYF,TGCGCCAGCAGCTTGGCTTCCACGCAAGAGACCCAGTACTTC
TRBJ2-7,TRBV30,NA,NA,CAWSQGVSDEQYF,TGTGCCTGGAGTCAAGGGGTTAGCGACGAGCAGTACTTC
TRBJ1-3,TRBV6-6,NA,NA,CASTYGGGDTIYF,TGTGCCAGCACCTACGGTGGGGGGGACACCATATATTTT
TRBJ2-2,TRBV28,NA,NA,CASSFGRANTGELFF,TGTGCCAGCAGTTTTGGCAGGGCGAACACCGGGGAGCTGTTTTTT
TRBJ2-7,TRBV10-2,TRBD1,NA,CASSLRQGAFPYEQYF,TGCGCCAGCAGCCTGAGACAGGGGGCCTTTCCCTACGAGCAGTACTTC
TRBJ2-2,TRBV28,TRBD2,NA,CASSLKSGVNTGELFF,TGTGCCAGCAGCCTAAAAAGCGGGGTGAACACCGGGGAGCTGTTTTTT
TRBJ1-2,TRBV5-8,NA,NA,CASSRDRNYGYTF,TGTGCCAGCAGCCGTGACAGGAACTATGGCTACACCTTC
TRBJ2-1,TRBV9,TRBD2,NA,CASSEPGLAGAYNEQFF,TGTGCCAGCAGCGAGCCGGGACTAGCGGGAGCCTACAATGAGCAGTTCTTC
TRBJ2-7,TRBV10-3,TRBD1,NA,CAIRKTTGDSYEQYF,TGTGCCATCAGGAAAACGACAGGGGACTCCTACGAGCAGTACTTC
TRBJ2-2,TRBV11-3,NA,NA,CASSLRSGNTGELFF,TGTGCCAGCAGCTTGCGAAGCGGCAACACCGGGGAGCTGTTTTTT
TRBJ2-7,TRBV7-2,TRBD2,NA,CASSFRLAGGYEQYF,TGTGCCAGCAGCTTCCGGCTAGCGGGAGGCTACGAGCAGTACTTC
TRBJ2-1,TRBV7-7,NA,NA,CASSPGDLYNEQFF,TGTGCCAGCAGCCCGGGAGATCTTTACAATGAGCAGTTCTTC
TRBJ1-1,TRBV5-5,NA,NA,CASSLMGEAFF,TGTGCCAGCAGCTTGATGGGTGAAGCTTTCTTT